This T cell receptor beta chain was obtained from a study of T cells in Graves' hyperthyroidism and ophthalmopathy. Study-wide results and limits: Most expanded thyroid clonotypes above 0.001 recurred in blood.

This CDR3 comprises 14 residues. V lost 4 bases and J lost 9, with 16 bases in between. Germline CDR1 MNHEY, CDR2 SMNVEV (reference sequence). This clonotype has a handful of counts. Its target is not known. Amplification targeted TCR beta CDR3 regions from RNA transcripts. The HTBI set primed first-round TCR CDR3 RT-PCR. TCRdb re-called the multiplex PCR reads through MiXCR, storing one row per CDR3 protein. The repertoire consists of fewer than 750,000 distinct CDR3 sequences, with roughly 14% occurring once and the leading ten covering around 4.5%. Diagnoses rested on clinical symptoms, serum thyroxine and TRAb, thyroid ultrasound and orbital computed tomography.

V gene TRBV27 combines with J gene TRBJ2-4, with D perhaps being TRBD1 or TRBD2 (5 bases each). Source material: blood. This clonotype was obtained from a woman in her forties with Graves' ophthalmopathy. CDR3 DNA: TGTGCCAGCAGTTACTCAGCCCCTGGGGGCATTCAGTACTTC. Translating it yields CASSYSAPGGIQYF.